Below, 13 T cell receptor beta chains from the same sample are listed, as sequenced in a study of T cell responses to AZD1222 COVID-19 vaccine. Sequencing was performed with immunoSEQ multiplex PCR; in TCRdb, only in-frame clones are kept and a portion is missing. The sample records about 59,000 clones, 89% being singletons. The sample consisted of peripheral blood, taken 28 days after the second AZD1222 dose. The origin of the receptors is an adult who received the AZD1222 COVID-19 vaccine.

The V call is TRBV5-1, the J call TRBJ2-7; no clear D gene. CDR1 and CDR2 (germline): SGHRS, YFSETQ. CDR3 length equals 12 residues. Deletions cut 6 bases from V and 1 base from J, with 8 bases between. This chain's CDR3 is CASISQSYEQYF. CDR3 DNA: TGCGCCAGCATCTCCCAATCCTACGAGCAGTACTTC. Combining the CDR3 with reference TRBV5-1 and TRBJ2-7 gives the whole variable domain KAGVTQTPRYLIKTRGQQVTLSCSPISGHRSVSWYQQTPGQGLQFLFEYFSETQRNKGNFPGRFSGRQFSNSRSEMNVSTLELGDSALYLCASISQSYEQYFGPGTRLTVT.

The genes are TRBV18 and TRBJ1-6, with 10 nucleotides matching TRBD1. V lost 3 bases, J lost 7 bases, and 0 bases stayed unmatched. CDR1 is KGHSH and CDR2 is LQKENI in the germline V gene. The CDR3 runs to 14 residues. This CDR3 reads CASSPGQGNSPLHF. CDR3 bases: TGTGCCAGCTCACCGGGACAGGGGAATTCACCCCTCCACTTT.

The rearrangement joins TRBV18 to TRBJ1-1; D not resolved. CDR3 length equals 16 residues. Trimming took off 3 bases at V and 4 bases at J, with 18 bases between the two ends. In germline, CDR1 is KGHSH, CDR2 LQKENI. CDR3 loop: CASSPSVGTDGTEAFF. In nucleotides, the CDR3 is TGTGCCAGCTCACCGTCAGTGGGTACAGATGGCACTGAAGCTTTCTTT.

The chain joins TRBV5-8 to TRBJ1-5; 7 nucleotides match TRBD1. Germline V gene lookup returns CDR1 SGHTS and CDR2 YDEGEE. J lost 3 bases, V lost 8 bases, and 20 bases had no gene match. The CDR3 spans 18 residues. CDR3 region: CASMGLDRAPTLNQPQHF. The CDR3 bases are TGTGCCAGTATGGGATTAGACAGGGCGCCAACACTCAATCAGCCCCAGCATTTT.

The rearrangement links TRBV10-3 to TRBJ2-7; D tentatively fits TRBD1 or TRBD2 (5 bases each). The germline gives CDR1 ENHRY, CDR2 SYGVKD. V gave up 4 bases and J gave up 7 bases, with 14 bases separating them. CDR3 length: 13 residues. DNA of the CDR3: TGTGCCATCAGTGGGGGCAGCGCGGGTGAGCAGTACTTC. It encodes CAISGGSAGEQYF.

This clone was detected a few times. The rearrangement uses TRBV4-1 and TRBJ2-1; D may match TRBD1 or TRBD2 (5 bases each). V was trimmed by 0 bases and J by 8 bases, leaving 14 bases between them. This CDR3 is 15 amino acids long. Germline CDR1 and CDR2: MGHRA and YSYEKL. This CDR3 is CASSQEARVGDEQFF. The CDR3 DNA reads TGCGCCAGCAGCCAAGAGGCCCGAGTGGGGGATGAGCAGTTCTTC.

The chain carries TRBV5-4 and TRBJ2-1; D possibly corresponds to TRBD2 (5 bases). Germline CDR1 reads SGHNT; CDR2 reads YYREEE (reference sequence). Trimming removed 6 bases from V and 5 bases from J, with 6 bases in between. The CDR3 length is 11 residues. Here the CDR3 reads CASISDNEQFF. The CDR3 region has the DNA TGTGCCAGCATTAGCGACAATGAGCAGTTCTTC.

The chain has TRBV9 and TRBJ2-2, with D uncertain. V was clipped by 0 bases and J by 8 bases, with 11 bases between them. This CDR3 is 14 amino acids long. Germline loops: CDR1 SGDLS, CDR2 YYNGEE. Written as DNA, the CDR3 is TGTGCCAGCAGCGTAGCCACCTTCCTTGGGGAGCTGTTTTTT. Translation gives CASSVATFLGELFF. The variable domain in full, completed from reference TRBV9 and TRBJ2-2, reads DSGVTQTPKHLITATGQRVTLRCSPRSGDLSVYWYQQSLDQGLQFLIQYYNGEERAKGNILERFSAQQFPDLHSELNLSSLELGDSALYFCASSVATFLGELFFGEGSRLTVL.

This chain links TRBV27 with TRBJ2-7, with 10 bases that match TRBD1. The CDR3 is 15 amino acids. Germline V gene data show CDR1 as MNHEY and CDR2 as SMNVEV (reference sequence). V dropped 5 bases and J dropped 4; count of bases not matched to a gene: 8. The CDR3 sequence is CASSPSGQGIYEQYF. The CDR3 bases are TGTGCCAGCAGTCCCTCGGGACAGGGGATTTACGAGCAGTACTTC.

J is TRBJ2-7 and V is TRBV29-1, with 7 bases lining up with TRBD1. V lost 0 bases to trimming and J lost 3 bases; unmatched junction nucleotides: 8. The CDR3 extends over 15 amino acids. Germline CDR1 and CDR2: SQVTM and ANQGSEA. This CDR3 reads CSVEEDRETLYEQYF. In nucleotides, the CDR3 is TGCAGCGTTGAAGAAGACAGGGAGACCCTCTACGAGCAGTACTTC.

This clone occurred a few times. The chain joins TRBV27 to TRBJ1-5; 8 bases are a match to TRBD1. This CDR3 comprises 16 residues. The germline CDR1 and CDR2 sequences are MNHEY and SMNVEV (reference sequence). Germline trimming cut 5 bases from V and 4 bases from J; bases unmatched to any gene: 10. The CDR3 protein is CASSPRTGTGNQPQHF. The CDR3 bases are TGTGCCAGCAGTCCAAGAACCGGGACAGGTAATCAGCCCCAGCATTTT.

CDR3 residues: CASSLTSGGIIYF. CDR3 DNA: TGTGCCAGCAGCCTCACTAGCGGGGGAATAATCTACTTC. The chain employs TRBV7-9 and TRBJ2-7, with 11 nucleotides matching TRBD2. With V trimmed by 5 bases and J by 13 bases, 10 bases remained unmatched. The CDR3 has 13 amino acids. The germline V gene encodes CDR1 SEHNR and CDR2 FQNEAQ (reference sequence).

The chain joins TRBV27 to TRBJ1-2, with 10 bases matching TRBD1. The CDR3 runs 13 residues. Germline lookup yields CDR1 MNHEY and CDR2 SMNVEV (reference sequence). The trim removed 6 bases at V and 8 bases at J, leaving 6 bases unmatched. In nucleotides, the CDR3 is TGTGCCAGCAGGGGAAGGACAGGGGGAGGCTACACCTTC. Protein: CASRGRTGGGYTF.